These T cell receptor beta chains were read from a single sample in a study of blood T cell repertoires in COVID-19. Some clones are missing from TCRdb's copy, which holds only in-frame ones; the method was immunoSEQ multiplex PCR. The sample lists roughly 270,000 clones; roughly four fifths were seen once. Sequencing was done on a sample of PBMCs or T cells enriched from blood (not recorded which). The receptor set was obtained from a man aged 35 to 55 who had been exposed to COVID-19. Each CDR3 is given with its conserved first and last residue. D genes are given only for firm matches. Not every row has a clone size; where given, it reads once, few, many or a size class.

>-|-|TRBV27|TRBJ1-1
TGTGCCAGCACCCATAACTCGGCCCGGGGGAACACTGAAGCTTTCTTT
CASTHNSARGNTEAFF
>-|TRBD1|TRBV19|TRBJ1-5
TGTGCCAGTAGTCTGACAGGGCGGCAGCCCCAGCATTTT
CASSLTGRQPQHF
>-|-|TRBV13|TRBJ2-1
TGTGCCAGCAGCTCCCGGGGTACCCACTCCTACAATGAGCAGTTCTTC
CASSSRGTHSYNEQFF
>-|-|TRBV18|TRBJ1-3
TGTGCCAGCACCATAGAGACAGGCCACTCTGGAAACACCATATATTTT
CASTIETGHSGNTIYF
>-|-|TRBV2|TRBJ2-1
TGTGCCAGCAGCCAGCGAGGCCTCTACAATGAGCAGTTCTTC
CASSQRGLYNEQFF
>-|TRBD2|TRBV5-6|TRBJ2-3
TGTGCCAGCAGCTTGCCGGTAGCGGGAGGGGTAGATACGCAGTATTTT
CASSLPVAGGVDTQYF
>-|TRBD2|TRBV19|TRBJ2-1
TGTGCCAGTAGATGGGGGGCGCGGGAGGGCCTGAGTTACAATGAGCAGTTCTTC
CASRWGAREGLSYNEQFF
>-|TRBD1|TRBV7-9|TRBJ1-5
TGTGCCAGCAGCTTAGGAGGGGGGACAGGTAATCAGCCCCAGCATTTT
CASSLGGGTGNQPQHF
>once|TRBD1|TRBV2|TRBJ2-5
TGTGCCAGCAGTGAACAGGGGGCTGCGACCCAGTACTTC
CASSEQGAATQYF
>-|-|TRBV21-1|TRBJ2-7
TGTGCCAGGACCGGCGCGGACGAGCAGTACTTC
CARTGADEQYF
>-|-|TRBV20-1|TRBJ2-7
TGCAGTGCACATCACACCTACGAGCAGTACTTC
CSAHHTYEQYF
>-|TRBD1|TRBV30|TRBJ2-2
TGTGCGGCCTCTTTAGGAGCAGGGGGTACCGGGGAGCTGTTTTTT
CAASLGAGGTGELFF
>-|TRBD2|TRBV11-3|TRBJ2-1
TGTGCCAGCAGCCCCGGGACTAGCGGGGCCCCGTTCTTC
CASSPGTSGAPFF
>-|TRBD2|TRBV27|TRBJ2-5
TGTGCCAGCAGAGCGCTACTAGCGGGACGAGAGACCCAGTACTTC
CASRALLAGRETQYF
>-|-|TRBV5-4|TRBJ2-7
TGTGCCAGCAGCTTGGCCGGAGTTACGGTACACGAGCAGTACTTC
CASSLAGVTVHEQYF
>-|TRBD1|TRBV2|TRBJ2-3
TGTGCCAGCCAGGGGGCGGAACTAGGGGACACAGATACGCAGTATTTT
CASQGAELGDTDTQYF
>-|TRBD1|TRBV10-3|TRBJ2-7
TGTGCCATCAGTGAGTCTACGGGACAGGCATTCAGTGGGCACTTC
CAISESTGQAFSGHF
>-|TRBD1|TRBV18|TRBJ2-1
TGTGCCAGTTTAACCGGGACAGGGGACCGTGAGCAGTTCTTC
CASLTGTGDREQFF
>-|-|TRBV2|TRBJ1-1
TGTGCCAGCAGTGAACCCCCCGGGGAGAACACTGAAGCTTTCTTT
CASSEPPGENTEAFF
>-|-|TRBV7-6|TRBJ2-1
TGTGCCAGCAGCTTAGATGTCCCATTCTCCTACAATGAGCAGTTCTTC
CASSLDVPFSYNEQFF
>-|TRBD2|TRBV2|TRBJ2-1
TGTGCCAGCAGTGATAGCGGGAGGGCGTTTGTCCATGAGCAGTTCTTC
CASSDSGRAFVHEQFF
>-|-|TRBV24-1|TRBJ1-2
TGTGCCACCAGTGATGGGGCAGTTGGTGGCTACACCTTC
CATSDGAVGGYTF
>-|TRBD1|TRBV11-3|TRBJ2-7
TGTGCCAGCAGCCTAAGGGACAGGTTTTACGAGCAGTACTTC
CASSLRDRFYEQYF
>-|-|TRBV7-8|TRBJ2-1
TGTGCCAGCGGAAGTGGAGGGTTCAGCTCCTACAATGAGCAGTTCTTC
CASGSGGFSSYNEQFF
>-|TRBD2|TRBV5-5|TRBJ2-2
TGTGCCAGCAACCCGGGGGGGGTCTCTTCCCCCGGGGAGCTGTTTTTT
CASNPGGVSSPGELFF
>few|-|TRBV5-1|TRBJ1-1
TGCGCCAGCAGCTTGGCCCCGGACAGCGGGAGGGCTGAAGCTTTCTTT
CASSLAPDSGRAEAFF
>many|TRBD2|TRBV2|TRBJ2-1
TGTGCCAGCAGTGAAGCGGGGCTAGCGGGAGTCGATGAGCAGTTCTTC
CASSEAGLAGVDEQFF
>-|TRBD2|TRBV9|TRBJ2-1
TGTGCCAGCAGCTTACGACTAGCGGGAGGCAATGAGCAGTTCTTC
CASSLRLAGGNEQFF
>-|-|TRBV5-1|TRBJ1-3
TGCGCCAGCAGCTTGGAGGGGGGGCTGAGTGGAAACACCATATATTTT
CASSLEGGLSGNTIYF
>-|-|TRBV5-5|TRBJ2-4
TGTGCCAGCAGCTTGAACAGAGCCAAAAACATTCAGTACTTC
CASSLNRAKNIQYF
>-|TRBD1|TRBV30|TRBJ2-2
TGTGCCTGGACAGGGGGCGCATCAGGGGAGCTGTTTTTT
CAWTGGASGELFF
>-|-|TRBV3-1/TRBV3-2|TRBJ2-5
TGTGCCAGCAGCCACCTGTCCGGGGAGACCCAGTACTTC
CASSHLSGETQYF
>-|-|TRBV24-1|TRBJ1-1
TGTGCCACCAGTTCCGGGAACACTGAAGCTTTCTTT
CATSSGNTEAFF
>-|-|TRBV12-3/TRBV12-4|TRBJ2-2
TGTGCCAGCAGTTTAGGCCCCGCGCGGGAGCTGTTTTTT
CASSLGPARELFF
>-|TRBD2|TRBV4-1|TRBJ2-7
TGCGCCAGCAGCCAAGACGTCGGCGGACTAGTCGAGCAGTACTTC
CASSQDVGGLVEQYF
>-|-|TRBV18|TRBJ2-2
TGTGCCAGCTCAAGGGACTCCACTACCGGGGAGCTGTTTTTT
CASSRDSTTGELFF
>-|TRBD1|TRBV5-1|TRBJ2-3
TGCGCCAGCAGCACGGGGACAGGTTTAGGGGCGGATACGCAGTATTTT
CASSTGTGLGADTQYF
>-|-|TRBV30|TRBJ1-1
TGTGCCTGGAGGGTTGGACAGCGGAACACTGAAGCTTTCTTT
CAWRVGQRNTEAFF
>-|TRBD2|TRBV29-1|TRBJ2-6
TGCAGCGTTCGACTAGCGGGAGCCTCTGGGGCCAACGTCCTGACTTTC
CSVRLAGASGANVLTF
>-|TRBD1|TRBV12-3/TRBV12-4|TRBJ1-2
TGTGCCAGCAGCCTGGGGACAGGAACTGGCTACACCTTC
CASSLGTGTGYTF
>-|-|TRBV24-1|TRBJ1-2
TGTGCCACCAGTTCCGAAACCCAGGGGATGAACGACTATGGCTACACCTTC
CATSSETQGMNDYGYTF
>-|TRBD1|TRBV5-1|TRBJ2-2
TGCGCCAGCAGACCGCCCGGACAGGGGAACACCGGGGAGCTGTTTTTT
CASRPPGQGNTGELFF
>-|TRBD1|TRBV19|TRBJ2-5
TGTGCCAGTAGTCTGGGACAGGGGACGGAGACCCAGTACTTC
CASSLGQGTETQYF
>-|TRBD1|TRBV18|TRBJ1-5
TGTGCCAGCTCACCGGGACAGGGCAAAAATGGGCCCCAGCATTTT
CASSPGQGKNGPQHF